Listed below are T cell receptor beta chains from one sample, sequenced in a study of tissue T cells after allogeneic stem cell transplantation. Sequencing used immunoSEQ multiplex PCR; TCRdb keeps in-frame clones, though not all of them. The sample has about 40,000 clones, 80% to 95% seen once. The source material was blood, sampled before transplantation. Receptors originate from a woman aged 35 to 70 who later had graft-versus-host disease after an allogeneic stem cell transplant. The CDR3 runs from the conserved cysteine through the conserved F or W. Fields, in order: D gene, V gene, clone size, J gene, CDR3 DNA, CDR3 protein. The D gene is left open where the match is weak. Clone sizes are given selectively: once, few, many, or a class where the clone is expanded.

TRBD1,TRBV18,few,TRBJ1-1,TGTGCCAGCGCGATAGGACAGGGCAACACTGAAGCTTTCTTT,CASAIGQGNTEAFF
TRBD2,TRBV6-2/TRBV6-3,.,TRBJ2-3,TGTGCCAGCAGCCCTATCCTAGCGGTCGGGGAGGCAGATACGCAGTATTTT,CASSPILAVGEADTQYF
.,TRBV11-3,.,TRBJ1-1,TGTGCCAGCAGCTTAAGAAGGAACACTGAAGCTTTCTTT,CASSLRRNTEAFF
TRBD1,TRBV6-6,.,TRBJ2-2,TGTGCCAGCAAGAACGGGGGCTCCGGGACAGGCGGGGAGCTGTTTTTT,CASKNGGSGTGGELFF
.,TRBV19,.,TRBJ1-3,TGTGCCAGTAGTGGACAGAAGGTCTCTGGAAACACCATATATTTT,CASSGQKVSGNTIYF
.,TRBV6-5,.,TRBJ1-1,TGTGCCAGCAGTTATCGGGGGACCCAGAACACTGAAGCTTTCTTT,CASSYRGTQNTEAFF
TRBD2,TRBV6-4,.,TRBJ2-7,TGTGCCAGCAGTAGGACTAGCGGGAGGACACTAAGATACGAGCAGTACTTC,CASSRTSGRTLRYEQYF
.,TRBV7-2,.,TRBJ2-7,TGTGCCAGCAGCTTATTTGGCAGACGCCTCGAGCAGTACTTC,CASSLFGRRLEQYF
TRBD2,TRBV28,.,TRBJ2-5,TGTGCCAGCAGTTTCACCTCAGCGGGGTATCAAGAGACCCAGTACTTC,CASSFTSAGYQETQYF
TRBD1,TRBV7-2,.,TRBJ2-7,TGTGCCAGCAGCTTGGGACAGGGGGCAGGCGAGCAGTACTTC,CASSLGQGAGEQYF
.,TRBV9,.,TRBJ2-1,TGTGCCAGCAGCGCAAGAACCGGGACGGGAAACAATGAGCAGTTCTTC,CASSARTGTGNNEQFF
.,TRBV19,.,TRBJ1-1,TGTGCCAGTAGTATGAACAGGAAGAACACTGAAGCTTTCTTT,CASSMNRKNTEAFF
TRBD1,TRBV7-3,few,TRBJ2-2,TGTGCCAGCAGCTTACAGGCCGGGACAGTTAACACCGGGGAGCTGTTTTTT,CASSLQAGTVNTGELFF
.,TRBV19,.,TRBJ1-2,TGTGCCAGTAGTACAGGGGTTCGGTATGGCTACACCTTC,CASSTGVRYGYTF
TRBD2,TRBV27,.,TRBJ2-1,TGTGCCAGCAGTTTGTGGGGGGGACTAGCGGGAGTAAATGAGCAGTTCTTC,CASSLWGGLAGVNEQFF
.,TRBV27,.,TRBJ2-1,TGTGCCAGCAGTGTGACTGGGGGAGGTGAGCAGTTCTTC,CASSVTGGGEQFF
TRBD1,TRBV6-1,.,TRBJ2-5,TGTGCCAGCAGTGATCAGGACAGGGAAGAGACCCAGTACTTC,CASSDQDREETQYF
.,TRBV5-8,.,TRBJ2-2,TGTGCCAGCAGCTTGGGCCTGAACACCGGGGAGCTGTTTTTT,CASSLGLNTGELFF
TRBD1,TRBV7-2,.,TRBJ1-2,TGTGCCAGCAGCCCGGGACAGGGCGTTAACTATGGCTACACCTTC,CASSPGQGVNYGYTF
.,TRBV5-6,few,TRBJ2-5,TGTGCCAGCAGCTTAGCGGGGACCCAGTACTTC,CASSLAGTQYF
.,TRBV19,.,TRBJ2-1,TGTGCCAGTCGCCCAAGCCAGCGGGTCCTCTACAATGAGCAGTTCTTC,CASRPSQRVLYNEQFF
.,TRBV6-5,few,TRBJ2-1,TGTGCCAGCAGTTACAACAATGAGCAGTTCTTC,CASSYNNEQFF
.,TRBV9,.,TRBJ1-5,TGTGCCAGCAGCCTCCGGGGTGATCAGCCCCAGCATTTT,CASSLRGDQPQHF
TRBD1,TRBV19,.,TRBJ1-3,TGTGCCAGTAGTCTGCGGACAGGGGGAAATGGAAACACCATATATTTT,CASSLRTGGNGNTIYF
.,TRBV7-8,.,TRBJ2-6,TGTGCCAGCACGGAATCAGACTGGGCTGGGGCCAACGTCCTGACTTTC,CASTESDWAGANVLTF
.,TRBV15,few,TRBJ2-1,TGTGCCACCAGCAGAGATGCGGGCTCCTACAATGAGCAGTTCTTC,CATSRDAGSYNEQFF